This TCR beta chain emerged from a study of cytomegalovirus exposure and HLA in healthy donors (dated by TCRdb to the late 2010s). With regard to the full study: An earlier analysis of roughly 500 of the donors reported approximately 300 Gb of sequence data and 117 million unique TCR beta sequences obtained from about 200 million T cells. In the later analysis, no new phenotypic data were used to find candidate immune exposures; instead, reliance was placed on TCR beta sequences and their occurrence across donors. A separate validation cohort of 100 to 150 different subjects was used in addition to the approximately 610-subject first cohort. An early release that covered about 600 HLA-typed donors contained about 300 gigabases of sequencing data and tens of millions of unique TCR sequences. Among the roughly 400 genotyped donors, roughly 80% belonged to the genetic ancestry cluster associated with self-reported Caucasian donors. HLA typing included class I and class II loci at four-digit resolution. In a later analysis, previously published TCR beta repertoires from 666 donors were re-analyzed and high-resolution HLA genotyping was added so that TCR occurrence patterns could be studied. A later genetic analysis took genome-wide SNP genotypes for about 65% of the 666 donors and used that subset as a discovery cohort. Every discovery cohort repertoire had been produced on one sequencing platform. Donor age, sex, ethnicity and CMV serostatus were compiled together with the repertoire data. On average, roughly 200,000 unique TCR beta nucleotide sequences were sequenced per donor among more than 350 genotyped donors of the cohort, with roughly 18% of those sequences being non-productive. Four to six DR-DQ haplotypes were handled as single units for association and clustering, since linkage in the cohort was strong. The aim of the study was to test whether cataloging public T cell receptors could identify signatures of past pathogen exposure. Typing coverage differed by locus: A, B, C, DRB1 and DQB1 were typed in roughly 629-640 donors, DQA1 in roughly 510, DPA1 in some 600, and DPB1 in 400 to 480. In an earlier analysis of about 590 of the donors, high-throughput TCR beta sequencing was used to judge whether each TCR beta V gene segment behaved as functional or pseudogenic. High-throughput TCR immunosequencing, statistical association of individual TCRs with disease status, and machine learning were combined to predict cytomegalovirus infection status. The T cell repertoires of 666 subjects were profiled by immunosequencing and related to cytomegalovirus serostatus.

The protocol used for the library was the immunoSEQ multiplex PCR assay. A mixture of 60 forward primers for TCR Vbeta segments and 13 reverse primers for TCR Jbeta segments was used in the multiplex PCR. The CDR3 region of rearranged TCR beta genes was amplified from genomic DNA with a multiplex PCR assay. The amplified TCR beta libraries were sequenced on the Illumina HiSeq System as 87-base-pair reads. As for the original processing: Across the 670 or so repertoires, a later analysis counted some 80 million unique TCR beta chains, roughly 11 million of which were shared by at least two donors. A nearest-neighbor algorithm error-corrected the raw reads and collapsed the reads into unique sequences, merging closely related sequences to remove PCR and sequencing errors. Alignment of CDR3 sequences to IMGT reference sequences was used to assign V, D and J gene segments. Each retained sequence needed at least a six-nucleotide match to both a V gene segment and a J gene segment. Rearrangements were called productive when the CDR3 lacked stop codons and stayed in frame with V and J; all others were non-productive. CDR3 was defined by IMGT convention, running from the second conserved V-encoded cysteine to the conserved J-encoded phenylalanine. Sequences without an unambiguous match to a single V gene segment were excluded from the earlier analysis of 450 to 750 of the donors. In an earlier analysis of several hundred of the donors, V segments were called functional above 56.7% productive rearrangements and were called segregating when the between-donor standard deviation exceeded 5%. A statistical classification framework was built for diagnosing cytomegalovirus status from the catalog of TCR beta chain sequences. V and J gene assignment, in a later analysis, came from comparing TCR nucleotide sequences with IMGT/GENE-DB human TR gene sequences. The TCRdist pipeline was used in a later analysis to assign CDR3 sequences and most-parsimonious VDJ recombination scenarios. A later analysis defined each TCR beta chain by its CDR3 amino acid sequence plus V-gene family, and excluded reads lacking a unique V-gene family. A later analysis removed over 500 highly shared, low-generation-probability nucleotide sequences to deal with suspected cross-contamination and a sequencing artifact. In a later analysis, a clonal expansion index for each public chain was calculated from normalized within-repertoire ranks of inferred template counts. A later analysis computed generation probabilities with a VDJ recombination model fitted to out-of-frame rearrangements, and checked the results against IGoR. Hypergeometric tests were used in a later analysis to score TCR-TCR, TCR-HLA and TCR-CMV co-occurrence, with a repertoire-size bias correction applied to the TCR pairs. In a later analysis, false discovery rates were estimated by permuting HLA or CMV assignments 20 times. In a later analysis, co-occurring TCRs were grouped using DBSCAN, with TCRdist sequence similarity added in when clustering inside HLA-allele-positive subsets. Co-occurrence clustering excluded repertoires with fewer than 30,000 or more than 120,000 public chains, plus five with anomalous nucleotide sharing. TCRdb took this table from immuneACCESS and kept in-frame rearrangements with V and J called. Such tables lack part of the clones; where checked against another copy, unresolved V genes explain under half of the gap, and the rest is unexplained. That table supplies the V and J calls and clone size; D and trimming were determined from the DNA. The table for this sample lists some 130,000 clones; 65% to 85% of them were counted only once. More than 0.95% of the sample is taken by the ten largest.

Here is what the overall study found, with its caveats: A later analysis found that most CMV-associated TCR beta chains appeared HLA-restricted, with HLA associations seemingly driven largely by CMV exposure. Linkage disequilibrium might explain the correlated functional status among segregating V segments, but an unknown experimental factor could not be ruled out. The cohort was sequenced for TCR beta chains only, and without alpha or paired-chain data the features that could be detected were limited. In vitro tests confirmed that a few of the cytomegalovirus-associated TCR beta chains recognize cytomegalovirus antigens. According to a later genetic analysis, donors in an Asian-associated ancestry cluster had fewer N-insertions in productive TCRs than the roughly 670-donor mean. Immune exposure information for the cohort was limited to CMV serostatus. A further reported finding was that TCR beta sequences accurately predicted the HLA-A and HLA-B alleles for most subjects in the first cohort. Because some donors lacked HLA typing at each locus, the association tests relied only on the typed subset. In the study, about 150 TCR beta chains were listed as associated with cytomegalovirus. Some IMGT-functional V segments, including TRBV6-2 and TRBV6-3, could not be told apart with the 87-base-pair reads, so those segments were excluded. Roughly uniform sequencing depth across donors was assumed in presence/absence analyses, although this assumption may not hold. A group of highly shared sequence variants was considered likely to be a technical artifact of the sequencing pipeline. Across donors, most TCR sequences were observed very rarely, whereas some public TCRs were present in many individuals. Several of the top co-occurrence clusters appeared to be linked to parvovirus B19, influenza, CMV and Epstein-Barr virus, according to a later analysis. The earlier analysis of approximately 560 of the donors excluded around 17 rarely observed V segments, including chromosome 9 orphons, because counts were too low. Strong co-occurrence of HLA alleles, especially DR and DQ, made assigning TCR associations to individual alleles difficult. In a later analysis, TCR association rates were found to vary across HLA loci, with the most associated TCRs seen for DRB1 alleles and the fewest for HLA-C alleles. Specific HLA alleles were associated with over 15,000 TCR beta sequences at a false discovery rate of 0.05 in a later analysis. In an earlier analysis of 587 of the donors, most TCR beta V segments appeared in productive rearrangements about 87% or about 30% of the time, broadly matching IMGT annotations. A later genetic analysis associated a missense DCLRE1C variant with V-gene and J-gene trimming of TCR beta chains, and an independent cohort replicated the association. In a later analysis, HLA-associated TCR beta chains were found to be more clonally expanded and to have lower generation probabilities than equally common non-associated chains. Cytomegalovirus status was reported to be diagnosed by the classifier with high specificity and sensitivity in both the original and validation cohorts. The authors suggested that the approach could potentially be extended to other disease states and immunological phenotypes.

This clone has only one observation. The clone's antigen remains unknown. It has no much larger one-base neighbor in the sample; base qualities were not kept. The CDR3 holds 16 amino acids from the cysteine to the phenylalanine. The sequence is cut down to CDR3 DNA, 48 bases in frame from base 1. V is cut back by 6 bases and J by 2 bases, with 3 bases in the junction unmatched. CDR1 and CDR2 (PRHDT, FYEKMQ) derive from the germline V gene (reference sequence). The cohort consisted of fewer than 700 healthy bone marrow donors. Cohort members were all nominally healthy when sampled, although unrecorded immune exposures were likely present. The donor was CMV seronegative and was included in the group of over 300 seronegative cohort members. A peripheral blood sample was collected from each donor, and TCR beta sequencing was performed on peripheral blood mononuclear cells. Genomic DNA was extracted from the blood cell samples with the Qiagen DNeasy Blood Extraction Kit.

The chain couples TRBV13 to TRBJ1-6, with 11 bases in between that match TRBD1. The sample was PBMCs. The TCR was taken from a man between 18 and 29 years old in good health and CMV-seronegative. The base sequence is TGTGCCAGCAGACGGGGACAGGGGGCCTATAATTCACCCCTCCACTTT. It encodes CASRRGQGAYNSPLHF.